The 16 T cell receptor beta chains below come from one sample, sequenced in a study of Graves' ophthalmopathy and Graves' hyperthyroidism. Using RNA transcripts, the TCR beta CDR3 regions were amplified. Amplification began with first-round RT-PCR using HTBI primers, then second-round multiplex PCR was performed. In TCRdb, the multiplex PCR reads were re-called with MiXCR into one record per CDR3 protein. The sample records 150,000 or so distinct CDR3 sequences, 39% being singletons. The specimen sequenced was peripheral blood. The receptors shown here come from a man aged 25-45 years with Graves' ophthalmopathy.

This clonotype was counted ten times or more. The genes are TRBV11-1 and TRBJ1-1; a possible D gene is TRBD1 (6 bases). Germline V CDR1 and CDR2: SGHAT, FQDESV (reference sequence). V was cut by 5 bases and J by 1 base, with 23 bases left in between. The CDR3 extends over 18 amino acids. CDR3 amino acids: CASSKGGRGPGRNTEAFF. DNA for the CDR3: TGTGCCAGCAGCAAAGGAGGCAGGGGTCCCGGGAGGAACACTGAAGCTTTCTTT.

V usage is TRBV6-2 or TRBV6-3 and J usage is TRBJ2-5; 10 bases line up with TRBD2. V was pared by 1 base and J by 7 bases, with 9 bases of the junction left unmatched. Germline CDR1 reads MNHEY; CDR2 reads SVGEGT. The CDR3 consists of 16 residues. In DNA, the CDR3 is TGTGCCAGCAGTTACTATGAGCGGGAGGGGGATGTGACCCAGTACTTC. It encodes CASSYYEREGDVTQYF.

The chain recombines TRBV19 with TRBJ2-3; 7 nucleotides line up with TRBD1. V shed 3 bases and J 5 bases; nucleotides not matched to a gene: 5. There are 14 residues in the CDR3. Germline assignment: CDR1 LNHDA and CDR2 SQIVND (reference sequence). The CDR3 coding sequence is TGTGCCAGTAGTATTAAGGGGGCAGTAGATACGCAGTATTTT. Residues: CASSIKGAVDTQYF.

This clonotype was found many times. V and J are TRBV7-2 and TRBJ2-7, with D possibly TRBD2 on 6 matching bases. Trimming removed 3 bases at V and 4 bases at J, with 13 bases between. From germline, CDR1 is SGHTA and CDR2 FQGNSA. This CDR3 spans 14 amino acids. In DNA, the CDR3 is TGTGCCAGCAGCTTCTGGGCAGGGACTTACGAGCAGTACTTC. This encodes CASSFWAGTYEQYF.

This chain links TRBV7-8 with TRBJ1-1; maybe TRBD1 (5 bases). This CDR3 has 13 amino acids. Germline CDR1 is SGHVS and CDR2 is FQNEAQ. Deletions cut 6 bases from V and 5 bases from J, with 13 bases between. Written as DNA, the CDR3 is TGTGCCAGCAGAACTCAGGGAGGAACTGAAGCTTTCTTT. This codes for CASRTQGGTEAFF.

This rearrangement joins TRBV7-8 to TRBJ2-5; D uncertain. The CDR3 extends over 13 amino acids. Germline CDR1 SGHVS, CDR2 FQNEAQ. V dropped 5 bases and J dropped 2 bases, with 9 bases sitting between them. The CDR3: CASSPPPQETQYF. In DNA, the CDR3 is TGTGCCAGCAGCCCTCCGCCTCAAGAGACCCAGTACTTC.

V and J are TRBV6-1 and TRBJ2-7; maybe TRBD2 (5 bases). The CDR3 length is 14 residues. Germline V gene sequence: CDR1 MNHNS, CDR2 SASEGT. V shed 7 bases and J shed 3 bases, with 16 bases lying between them. The CDR3 spells CASNQWGDRYEQYF. CDR3 sequence (DNA): TGTGCCAGCAACCAGTGGGGAGATCGCTACGAGCAGTACTTC.

This clonotype has a count of ten or more. CDR3 coding DNA: TGTGCCAGCAGTTTATCCACGACAGGGGTGGCGCATGGCTACACCTTC. Amino acids: CASSLSTTGVAHGYTF. The chain recombines TRBV27 with TRBJ1-2, with 8 bases fitting TRBD1. The CDR3 is 16 residues long. V was clipped by 0 bases and J by 6 bases; unmatched bases: 9. The germline CDR1 and CDR2 sequences are MNHEY and SMNVEV (reference sequence).

This clonotype was found many times. CDR3 in amino acids: CASSLLGRGGNGYTF. CDR3 DNA: TGTGCCAGCAGTTTGTTGGGGAGGGGAGGTAATGGCTACACCTTC. The chain recombines TRBV28 with TRBJ1-2, with D perhaps matching TRBD1 (5 bases). Deletions cut 3 bases from V and 6 bases from J, with 17 bases between. CDR1 is MDHEN and CDR2 is SYDVKM in the germline V gene. There are 15 residues in the CDR3.

This clonotype was counted ten times or more. The rearrangement joins TRBV18 to TRBJ1-2, with 8 bases matching TRBD1. The ends lost 2 bases at V and 7 bases at J; junction bases unmatched: 9. CDR3 length: 15 amino acids. CDR1 is KGHSH, CDR2 LQKENI, per germline. CDR3: CASSPGQGKAGGYTF. The DNA for the CDR3 is TGTGCCAGCTCACCAGGACAGGGTAAAGCAGGTGGCTACACCTTC. Filled out from reference TRBV18 and TRBJ1-2, the complete variable domain reads NAGVMQNPRHLVRRRGQEARLRCSPMKGHSHVYWYRQLPEEGLKFMVYLQKENIIDESGMPKERFSAEFPKEGPSILRIQQVVRGDSAAYFCASSPGQGKAGGYTFGSGTRLTVV.

In this sample, this clonotype turned up many times. CDR3 sequence reads: CASSLAKEANYGYTF. CDR3 DNA sequence: TGCGCCAGCAGCTTGGCCAAAGAAGCTAACTATGGCTACACCTTC. This sequence joins TRBV5-1 and TRBJ1-2; D remains ambiguous. This CDR3 is 15 amino acids long. Trimming stripped 0 bases from V and 0 bases from J, with 9 bases between. Germline values: CDR1 SGHRS, CDR2 YFSETQ.

The sample holds many counts of this clonotype. V and J are TRBV12-3 or TRBV12-4 and TRBJ2-5; either TRBD1 or TRBD2 may fit D (6 bases each). This CDR3 is built from 15 residues. V was cut by 3 bases and J by 3 bases, with 14 bases left in between. The CDR3 is CASSFGGGVEETQYF. The DNA for the CDR3 is TGTGCCAGCAGTTTCGGGGGCGGGGTAGAAGAGACCCAGTACTTC.

This clonotype has at least ten counts. V is TRBV7-2 and J is TRBJ2-3; D not resolved. V lost 4 bases, J lost 7 bases, and 12 bases lay in between. Germline values: CDR1 SGHTA, CDR2 FQGNSA. The CDR3 runs to 13 residues. Here the CDR3 DNA reads TGTGCCAGCAGCTCTTCGGACCCTAATACGCAGTATTTT. It yields the protein CASSSSDPNTQYF.

This clonotype was counted at least ten times. The chain has TRBV19 and TRBJ2-5; 11 positions agree with TRBD2. CDR3 length equals 14 residues. In germline, CDR1 is LNHDA, CDR2 SQIVND (reference sequence). V was pared by 6 bases and J by 5 bases, with 5 bases of the junction left unmatched. Here the CDR3 DNA reads TGTGCCAGTAGGATTAGCGGGAGGGCCGAGACCCAGTACTTC. Its protein is CASRISGRAETQYF.

In its sample, this clonotype was seen many times. This chain joins TRBV28 and TRBJ1-5; D is unresolved. V was shortened by 5 bases and J by 7 bases, with 18 bases between the two germline ends. CDR1 is MDHEN, CDR2 SYDVKM, per germline. There are 15 residues in the CDR3. The CDR3 protein is CASSNPEDYGQPQHF. The CDR3 bases are TGTGCCAGCAGTAACCCGGAGGATTATGGGCAGCCCCAGCATTTT.

The chain carries TRBV6-2 or TRBV6-3 and TRBJ2-5; no reliable D call. Germline-derived CDR1 and CDR2 are MNHEY and SVGEGT. With 4 bases removed from V and 4 bases from J, the gap between germline ends came to 16 bases. There are 15 residues in the CDR3. The CDR3 reads CASSSTPGRSETQYF. In DNA, the CDR3 is TGTGCCAGCAGTTCCACGCCGGGTCGATCAGAGACCCAGTACTTC.